The 10 T cell receptor beta chains reported below all come from one sample, sequenced in a study of blood T cell repertoires in COVID-19 (dated by TCRdb to between 2020 and 2021). To prepare the library, the immunoSEQ multiplex PCR assay was applied. Here the immuneACCESS table is served through TCRdb, limited to in-frame sequences with V and J called. Missing clones are a known gap in these copies; in checked studies unresolved V genes cover under half, and the rest lacks a known reason. Here the sample has 200,000 to 250,000 clones; roughly 84% occur a single time. 9.7% of the sample is held by the ten biggest clonotypes. The sequenced sample consisted of peripheral blood. The origin of the receptors is a man aged 50-60 years with active or convalescent COVID-19.

The rearrangement uses TRBV5-1 and TRBJ2-7, with TRBD2 matching 11 bases. This CDR3 has 15 residues. From germline, CDR1 is SGHRS and CDR2 YFSETQ. V dropped 2 bases and J dropped 5; count of bases not matched to a gene: 6. Here the CDR3 DNA reads TGCGCCAGCAGCTTACGACTAGCGGGAAGCGACGAGCAGTACTTC. This sequence encodes CASSLRLAGSDEQYF.

V gene TRBV5-1 combines with J gene TRBJ2-3, with 12 bases lining up with TRBD2. Germline values: CDR1 SGHRS, CDR2 YFSETQ. The J segment lost 9 bases and the V segment lost 1 base, leaving 6 bases of the junction unmatched. There are 15 residues in the CDR3. For the CDR3, the DNA is TGCGCCAGCAGCTTGACTAGCGGGGGGCCGAGGACGCAGTATTTT. Protein sequence: CASSLTSGGPRTQYF. The complete variable domain, with remaining parts taken from reference TRBV5-1 and TRBJ2-3, reads KAGVTQTPRYLIKTRGQQVTLSCSPISGHRSVSWYQQTPGQGLQFLFEYFSETQRNKGNFPGRFSGRQFSNSRSEMNVSTLELGDSALYLCASSLTSGGPRTQYFGPGTRLTVL.

The rearrangement uses TRBV5-1 and TRBJ2-7; 8 nucleotides align to TRBD2. Germline V lookup: CDR1 SGHRS, CDR2 YFSETQ. Losses at the gene ends were 3 bases for V and 0 bases for J; bases not matched to a gene: 5. The CDR3 runs to 15 residues. CDR3 nucleotide sequence: TGCGCCAGCAGCTCAACTAGCGGAGCCTCCTACGAGCAGTACTTC. This translates into CASSSTSGASYEQYF.

The rearrangement joins TRBV23-1 to TRBJ1-5, with 7 bases fitting TRBD1. TRBV23-1 carries the ORF label, with uncertain function. J was trimmed by 5 bases and V by 0 bases; bases with no gene match: 10. The CDR3 spans 17 residues. The DNA of the CDR3 is TGCGCCAGCAGTCAATCGGTGTGGACAGGAGGTGATCAGCCCCAGCATTTT. Amino acids: CASSQSVWTGGDQPQHF.

The chain combines TRBV7-8 with TRBJ1-4; 9 bases are a match to TRBD1. Unmatched junction bases numbered 9, after V lost 6 bases and J lost 7 bases. The CDR3 length is 15 residues. Germline V gene data show CDR1 as SGHVS and CDR2 as FQNEAQ. The CDR3 protein is CASRPRTGAPEKLFF. DNA of the CDR3: TGTGCCAGCAGACCCAGGACAGGGGCCCCTGAAAAACTGTTTTTT.

V is TRBV5-1 and J is TRBJ2-7; 11 positions match TRBD1. The CDR3 sequence is 13 residues long. CDR1 SGHRS and CDR2 YFSETQ come from the germline V gene. The junction had 2 bases not matched to a gene; V was cut back by 3 bases and J by 6 bases. The CDR3 DNA reads as TGCGCCAGCAGCTGGGGGACAGGGGGCGAGCAGTACGTC. Amino acids: CASSWGTGGEQYV.

This rearrangement joins TRBV28 to TRBJ1-1; possibly TRBD1 for D (6 bases). V lost 2 bases to trimming and J lost 1 base, with 14 bases between them. The CDR3 has 16 residues. In germline, CDR1 is MDHEN, CDR2 SYDVKM. The CDR3 bases are TGTGCCAGCAGTTTACTTCGGGGGGCGGGGAACACTGAAGCTTTCTTT. Translating gives CASSLLRGAGNTEAFF.

The chain combines TRBV28 with TRBJ1-2, with TRBD1 matching 8 bases. Germline trimming cut 5 bases from V and 3 bases from J; bases unmatched to any gene: 17. Germline CDR1 reads MDHEN; CDR2 reads SYDVKM. CDR3 length equals 18 residues. As DNA, the CDR3 is TGTGCCAGCAGTACCTTGGACTCCAACAGGGGGTTTCACTATGGCTACACCTTC. Amino acids: CASSTLDSNRGFHYGYTF.

This sequence joins TRBV4-1 and TRBJ2-5; unclear D gene. The germline gives CDR1 MGHRA, CDR2 YSYEKL. This CDR3 contains 13 residues. Trimming removed 1 base at V and 4 bases at J, with 7 bases between. As DNA, the CDR3 is TGCGCCAGCAGCCAAGTCCCCCTAGAGACCCAGTACTTC. Its protein is CASSQVPLETQYF.

The chain couples TRBV14 to TRBJ1-5; D not resolved. V was pared by 1 base and J by 1 base, with 5 bases between. CDR1 is SGHDN and CDR2 is FVKESK in the germline V gene. The CDR3 loop spans 14 amino acids. CDR3 loop: CASSQGGSNQPQHF. CDR3 sequence (DNA): TGTGCCAGCAGCCAAGGTGGCAGCAATCAGCCCCAGCATTTT. The variable domain in full, with the rest retrieved from reference TRBV14 and TRBJ1-5, is EAGVTQFPSHSVIEKGQTVTLRCDPISGHDNLYWYRRVMGKEIKFLLHFVKESKQDESGMPNNRFLAERTGGTYSTLKVQPAELEDSGVYFCASSQGGSNQPQHFGDGTRLSIL.